The T cell receptor beta chain described here comes from a study of PD-L1 blockade in urothelial cancer. Between the trimmed V and J ends, which lost 7 bases and 0 bases, there was a span of 22 bases. This CDR3 has 17 residues. Germline V gene lookup returns CDR1 LNHDA and CDR2 SQIVND (reference sequence). Assay: immunoSEQ multiplex PCR; the TCRdb copy retains only in-frame clones and omits some. The top ten hold about 0.92% of the sample, which has some 100,000 clones, roughly nine tenths seen once. Specimen: PBMCs, collected around atezolizumab (anti-PD-L1) treatment. The genes are TRBV19 and TRBJ2-7; possible D gene TRBD2, 6 bases. The receptor comes from a woman of 80 years or more with urothelial cancer. The CDR3 is CASIAYPKRAPSYEQYF. The CDR3, as DNA: TGTGCCAGTATCGCATACCCAAAGCGGGCCCCCTCCTACGAGCAGTACTTC.